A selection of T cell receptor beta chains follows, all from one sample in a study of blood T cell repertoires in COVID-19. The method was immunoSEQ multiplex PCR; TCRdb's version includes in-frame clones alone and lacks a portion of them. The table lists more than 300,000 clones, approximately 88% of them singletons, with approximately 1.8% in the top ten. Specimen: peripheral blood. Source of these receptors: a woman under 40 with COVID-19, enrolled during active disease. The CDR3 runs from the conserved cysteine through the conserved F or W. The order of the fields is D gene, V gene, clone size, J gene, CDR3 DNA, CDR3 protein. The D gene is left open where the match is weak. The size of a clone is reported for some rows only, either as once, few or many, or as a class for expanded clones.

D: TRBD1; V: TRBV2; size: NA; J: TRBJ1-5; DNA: TGTGCCAGCAGCGCCCTCCCGGGACAGGGCCGAAATCAGCCCCAGCATTTT; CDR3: CASSALPGQGRNQPQHF
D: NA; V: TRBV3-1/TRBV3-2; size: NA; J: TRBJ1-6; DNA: TGTGCCAGCAGCCAAGGGGGAGCACCCGGGGATTCACCCCTCCACTTT; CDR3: CASSQGGAPGDSPLHF
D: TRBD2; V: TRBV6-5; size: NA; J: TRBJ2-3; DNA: TGTGCCAGCAGTTACGCTCCTCTAGCGGGGGCGCATACGCAGTATTTT; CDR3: CASSYAPLAGAHTQYF
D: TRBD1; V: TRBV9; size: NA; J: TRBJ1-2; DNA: TGTGCCAGCAGCGTTCCGGGACAGGGGGCTGGGGGCTACACCTTC; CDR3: CASSVPGQGAGGYTF
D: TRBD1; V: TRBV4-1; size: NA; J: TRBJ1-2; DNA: TGCGCCAGCAGCCAATTACAGGGGGCGCGGTATGGCTACACCTTC; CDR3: CASSQLQGARYGYTF
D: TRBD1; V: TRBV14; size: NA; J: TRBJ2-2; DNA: TGTGCCAGCAGCCCGGGACAGGGTACCGGGGAGCTGTTTTTT; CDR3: CASSPGQGTGELFF
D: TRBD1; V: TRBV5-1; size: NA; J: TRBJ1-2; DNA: TGCGCCAGCAGCTTGGGACAGGGCTCCTATGGCTACACCTTC; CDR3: CASSLGQGSYGYTF
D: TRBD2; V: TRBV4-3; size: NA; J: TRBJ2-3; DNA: TGCGCCAGCAGCCTCTCCACGGGGACTAGCGGATTCACAGATACGCAGTATTTT; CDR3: CASSLSTGTSGFTDTQYF
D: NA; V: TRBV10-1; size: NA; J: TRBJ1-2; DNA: TGCGCCAGCAGTGAGATCGGAGACCGCGAGTATGGCTACACCTTC; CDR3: CASSEIGDREYGYTF
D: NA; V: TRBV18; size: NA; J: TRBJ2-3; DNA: TGTGCCAGCTCACCACCCAGGGGAGGGGGCACAGATACGCAGTATTTT; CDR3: CASSPPRGGGTDTQYF
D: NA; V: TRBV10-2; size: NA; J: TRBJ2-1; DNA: TGCGCCACAAAGCAGAGACAGGTCTCCGGTGAGCAGTTCTTC; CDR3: CATKQRQVSGEQFF
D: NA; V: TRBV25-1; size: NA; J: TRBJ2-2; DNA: TGTGCCAGCAGTGATCTGGGAGGCACCGGGGAGCTGTTTTTT; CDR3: CASSDLGGTGELFF
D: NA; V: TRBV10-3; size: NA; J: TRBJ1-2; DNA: TGTGCCACCAGCCCCATGACAGGCCCTTACTATGGCTACACCTTC; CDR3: CATSPMTGPYYGYTF
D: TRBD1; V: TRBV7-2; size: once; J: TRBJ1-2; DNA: TGTGCCAGCAGCCCTAGGACAGGTGTTGGCTATGGCTACACCTTC; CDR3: CASSPRTGVGYGYTF
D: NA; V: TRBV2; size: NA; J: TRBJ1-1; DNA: TGTGCCACCGGGGGGTGGCGGAGGGAAGACACTGAAGCTTTCTTT; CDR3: CATGGWRREDTEAFF
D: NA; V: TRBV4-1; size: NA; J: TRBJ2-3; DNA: TGCGCCAGCAGCCAAGGGAGATTATTAAGCACAGATACGCAGTATTTT; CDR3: CASSQGRLLSTDTQYF
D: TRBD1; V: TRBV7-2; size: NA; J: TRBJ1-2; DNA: TGTGCCAGCAGCTCGGCGGACAGGGGATATGGCTACACCTTC; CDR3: CASSSADRGYGYTF
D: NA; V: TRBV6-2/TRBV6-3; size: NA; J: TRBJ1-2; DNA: TGTGCCAGCAGTTCTCTACTTTCGGGTGGCTACACCTTC; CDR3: CASSSLLSGGYTF
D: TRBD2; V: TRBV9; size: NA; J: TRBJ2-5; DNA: TGTGCCAGCAGCGTAGCCCGGCTAGCGGGGGTAGAGACCCAGTACTTC; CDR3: CASSVARLAGVETQYF
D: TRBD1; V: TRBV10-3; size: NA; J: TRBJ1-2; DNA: TGTGCCATCGGGACAGGGGGCATCTATGGCTACACCTTC; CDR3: CAIGTGGIYGYTF
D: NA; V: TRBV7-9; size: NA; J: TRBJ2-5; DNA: TGTGCCAGCAGCCCAACAGGATCCCAAGAGACCCAGTACTTC; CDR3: CASSPTGSQETQYF
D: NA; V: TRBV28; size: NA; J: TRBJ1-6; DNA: TGTGCCAGCAGTCCTCCCGGGACATCCTCCCATAATTCACCCCTCCACTTT; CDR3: CASSPPGTSSHNSPLHF
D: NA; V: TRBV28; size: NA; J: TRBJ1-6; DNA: TGTGCCAGCAGGCGGGACCGAAATTCACCCCTCCACTTT; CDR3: CASRRDRNSPLHF
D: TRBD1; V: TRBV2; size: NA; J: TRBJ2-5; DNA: TGTGCCAGCAGTGAAACAGGGGCGCCCGGGGAGACCCAGTACTTC; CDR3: CASSETGAPGETQYF
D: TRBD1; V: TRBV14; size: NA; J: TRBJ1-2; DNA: TGTGCCAGCAGCCTACAGGGGAACTATGGCTACACCTTC; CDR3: CASSLQGNYGYTF
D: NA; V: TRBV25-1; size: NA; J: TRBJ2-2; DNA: TGTGCCAGCAGTGATTTCCGCGGGGGCAGGTTCGGGGAGCTGTTTTTT; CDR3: CASSDFRGGRFGELFF
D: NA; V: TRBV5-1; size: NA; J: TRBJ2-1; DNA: TGCGCCAGCAGCTCTCCCGAGACAACCTTAAATGAGCAGTTCTTC; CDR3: CASSSPETTLNEQFF
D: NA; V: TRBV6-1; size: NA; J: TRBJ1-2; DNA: TGTGCCAGCAGTGGGGTAGGGCCCCGGGGAACATATGGCTACACCTTC; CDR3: CASSGVGPRGTYGYTF
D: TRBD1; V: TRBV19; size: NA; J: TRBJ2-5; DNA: TGTGCCAGTAGTATAACAGGGGGCTCAGAGACCCAGTACTTC; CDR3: CASSITGGSETQYF
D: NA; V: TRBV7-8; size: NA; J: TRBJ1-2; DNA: TGTGCCAGCAGCCAGGGAGATGCGTATGGCTACACCTTC; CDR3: CASSQGDAYGYTF
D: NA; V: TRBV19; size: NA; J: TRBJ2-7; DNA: TGTGCCAGTAGTATCCTAGCAGACTACGAGCAGTACTTC; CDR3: CASSILADYEQYF
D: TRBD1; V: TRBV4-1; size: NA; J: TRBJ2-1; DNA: TGCGCCAGCAGCCCCCGGACAACTGAAAGGGGGCACGAGCAGTTCTTC; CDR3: CASSPRTTERGHEQFF
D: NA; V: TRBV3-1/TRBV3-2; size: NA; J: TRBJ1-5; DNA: TGTGCCAGCAGCCCGGACAGAAATCAGCCCCAGCATTTT; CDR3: CASSPDRNQPQHF
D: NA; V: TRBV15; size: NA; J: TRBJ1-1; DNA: TGTGCCATCAGCACAGGAAGTTACTCTGAAGCTTTCTTT; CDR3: CAISTGSYSEAFF
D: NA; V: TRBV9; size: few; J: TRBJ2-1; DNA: TGTGCCAGCAGCCCCATGGGACTTCAATATATAGGTGAGCAGTTCTTC; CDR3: CASSPMGLQYIGEQFF
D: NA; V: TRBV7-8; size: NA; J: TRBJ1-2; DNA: TGTGCCAGCAGCCACCCGGGACAACGACATGGCTACACCTTC; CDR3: CASSHPGQRHGYTF
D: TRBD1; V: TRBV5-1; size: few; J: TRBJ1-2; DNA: TGCGCCAGCAGCGGGGGACAGGGGGACTATGGCTACACCTTC; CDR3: CASSGGQGDYGYTF
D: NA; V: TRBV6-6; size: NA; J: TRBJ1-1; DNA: TGTGCCAGCAGTTACTCGGGGGGTGTGACTGAAGCTTTCTTT; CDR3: CASSYSGGVTEAFF
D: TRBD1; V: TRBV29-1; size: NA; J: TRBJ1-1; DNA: TGCAGCGGGAGGGACAGGACTGGAGCTTTCTTT; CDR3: CSGRDRTGAFF
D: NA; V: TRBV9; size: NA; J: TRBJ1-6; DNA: TGTGCCAGCAGCGTGACAGATAGTTCACCCCTCCACTTT; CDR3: CASSVTDSSPLHF
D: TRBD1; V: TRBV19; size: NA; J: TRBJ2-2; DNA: TGTGCCAGTAGTATAAGGGGGCTGGCCGGGGAGCTGTTTTTT; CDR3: CASSIRGLAGELFF
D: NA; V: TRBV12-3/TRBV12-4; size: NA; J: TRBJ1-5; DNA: TGTGCCAGCAGTTTAGGGCAGAATCAGCCCCAGCATTTT; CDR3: CASSLGQNQPQHF
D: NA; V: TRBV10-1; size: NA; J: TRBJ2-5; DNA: TGCGCCAGCAGTGAGTCAGGAGGGATAGAGACCCAGTACTTC; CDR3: CASSESGGIETQYF
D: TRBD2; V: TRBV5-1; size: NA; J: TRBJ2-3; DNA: TGCGCCAGCAGCTTGGTGGGGCCTAGCGGTAGCACAGATACGCAGTATTTT; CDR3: CASSLVGPSGSTDTQYF
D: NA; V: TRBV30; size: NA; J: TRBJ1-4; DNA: TGTGCCTGGAACGGAGACAGTCTTAATGAAAAACTGTTTTTT; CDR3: CAWNGDSLNEKLFF
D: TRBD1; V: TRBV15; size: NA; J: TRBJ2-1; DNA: TGTGCCACCAGCAGAGAACTTAGGACAGGGGGCACTGAGCAGTTCTTC; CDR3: CATSRELRTGGTEQFF
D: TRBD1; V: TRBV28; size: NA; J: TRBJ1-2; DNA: TGTGCCAGCAGTTTATTTGGGACAGGGGAGGACGGCTACACCTTC; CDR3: CASSLFGTGEDGYTF
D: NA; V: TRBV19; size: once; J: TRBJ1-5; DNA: TGTGCCAGTAGTATGGACAGTAGTTGGGGATTGGGTCAGCCCCAGCATTTT; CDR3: CASSMDSSWGLGQPQHF
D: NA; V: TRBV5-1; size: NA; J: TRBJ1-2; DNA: TGCGCCAGCAGCTCCTCGCGGGCGGGGGAGGATGGCTACACCTTC; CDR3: CASSSSRAGEDGYTF
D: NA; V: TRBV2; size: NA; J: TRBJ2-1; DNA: TGTGCCAGCAGTGACCGGGGACTCAACAATGAGCAGTTCTTC; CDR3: CASSDRGLNNEQFF
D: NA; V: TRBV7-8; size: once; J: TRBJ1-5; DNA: TGTGCCAGCAGCGATCGGGACTCATTGGCCCAGCATTTT; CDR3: CASSDRDSLAQHF
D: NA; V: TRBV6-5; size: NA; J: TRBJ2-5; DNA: TGTGCCAGCAGACCTACGAGGGGGGAGACCCAGTACTTC; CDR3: CASRPTRGETQYF
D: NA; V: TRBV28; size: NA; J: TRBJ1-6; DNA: TGTGCCAGCAGACCCACAGGGAGGGGCAGTTCCTATAATTCACCCCTCCACTTT; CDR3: CASRPTGRGSSYNSPLHF